The rows below give T cell receptor beta chains drawn from one sample of a study of shared clonotypes between healthy human individuals. Method: immunoSEQ multiplex PCR; TCRdb's copy keeps in-frame clones and lacks some. The sample carries more than 200,000 clones, about 65% recorded once. The material sequenced was memory CD4+ T cells sorted from blood. Receptors originate from a man aged 25 to 40 in good health. The CDR3 runs from the conserved cysteine through the conserved F or W. The D gene is left open where the match is weak. The listing skips clone size in some rows; elsewhere it reads once, few, many or a size class.

- - TRBJ2-7 TRBV11-2 TGTGCCAGCAGCTTAGATCTAATTCAGGGCGGCGAGCAGTACTTC CASSLDLIQGGEQYF
- - TRBJ1-2 TRBV15 TGTGCCACCAGCAGAGAGGACAGTACATGGCCTGGCTACACCTTC CATSREDSTWPGYTF
- - TRBJ2-1 TRBV18 TGTGCCAGCTCACTTAGCGTCAGCTCCTACAATGAGCAGTTCTTC CASSLSVSSYNEQFF
many TRBD2 TRBJ2-7 TRBV10-1 TGCGCCAGCAAGACTAGCGGGAGTTTCGGCGTGCACGAGCAGTACTTC CASKTSGSFGVHEQYF
- - TRBJ1-5 TRBV5-8 TGTGCCAGCAGCTTGGCCATGAAGGGCGACCAGCCCCAGCATTTT CASSLAMKGDQPQHF
- TRBD2 TRBJ2-7 TRBV5-1 TGCGCCAGCAACGGACCGGGACTAGCGTCCTACGAGCAGTACTTC CASNGPGLASYEQYF
- - TRBJ2-7 TRBV5-5 TGTGCCAGCAGCCTGAGAGACGAGCAGTACTTC CASSLRDEQYF
- TRBD2 TRBJ2-7 TRBV10-2 TGCGCCAGCAGTGAGGGGGGACTAGCGGGCCCATTCTACGAGCAGTACTTC CASSEGGLAGPFYEQYF
- TRBD2 TRBJ2-7 TRBV4-3 TGCGCCAGCAGCCAGCTAGCGGGGGCCTACGAGCAGTACTTC CASSQLAGAYEQYF
- TRBD1 TRBJ1-2 TRBV11-3 TGTGCCAGCAGCTGGGACAGGGGCTATGGCTACACCTTC CASSWDRGYGYTF
many TRBD1 TRBJ2-1 TRBV29-1 TGCAGCGTGGGGACAGGGGGCTACAATGAGCAGTTCTTC CSVGTGGYNEQFF
- TRBD1 TRBJ2-1 TRBV5-6 TGTGCCAGCAGCAGAAGACAGGGGGGAAATGAGCAGTTCTTC CASSRRQGGNEQFF
- TRBD1 TRBJ2-7 TRBV6-1 TGTGCCAGCAGTGAAGCATCGACAGGGGCCGCCGGGGGCGAGCAGTACTTC CASSEASTGAAGGEQYF
- - TRBJ1-4 TRBV18 TGTGCCAGCTCACCATCATCAGGACCTAATGAAAAACTGTTTTTT CASSPSSGPNEKLFF
- - TRBJ2-7 TRBV10-2 TGCGCCACAGGCCTCAGGGTTTACGAGCAGTACTTC CATGLRVYEQYF
- - TRBJ2-4 TRBV5-1 TGCGCCAGCAGCTTAGGAGAGTTAAACATTCAGTACTTC CASSLGELNIQYF
once - TRBJ1-4 TRBV15 TGTGCCACCAGCAGAGGGGGGGGCCCCAGTTCTCGGAAACTGTTTTTT CATSRGGGPSSRKLFF
- - TRBJ2-7 TRBV5-8 TGTGCCAGCAGCTTGTCAGCGGCCTACGAGCAGTACTTC CASSLSAAYEQYF
- TRBD1 TRBJ1-1 TRBV10-3 TGTGCCATCAGCCAACAGGGGGTGAACACTGAAGCTTTCTTT CAISQQGVNTEAFF
- TRBD2 TRBJ2-4 TRBV2 TGTGCCAGCAGCCCCCCCCTCCGGGAGGTTCAGTACTTC CASSPPLREVQYF
- - TRBJ2-3 TRBV4-3 TGCGCCAGCAGCCGGACTCACGGCGATACGCAGTATTTT CASSRTHGDTQYF
- - TRBJ2-1 TRBV29-1 TGCAGCGTCAAACGGGGACCTACTTCTCGCAATGAGCAGTTCTTC CSVKRGPTSRNEQFF
- TRBD1 TRBJ2-5 TRBV7-9 TGTGCCAGCGGCCGGACAGGGGAGAAGACCCAGTACTTC CASGRTGEKTQYF
- - TRBJ2-2 TRBV29-1 TGCAGCGTGAAATCGAACACCGGGGAGCTGTTTTTT CSVKSNTGELFF
- - TRBJ1-1 TRBV18 TGTGCCAGCTCACCGTCCCAGGGGAACACTGAAGCTTTCTTT CASSPSQGNTEAFF
- - TRBJ1-1 TRBV6-1 TGTGCCAGCAATCGTCAGGGCCACACTGAAGCTTTCTTT CASNRQGHTEAFF
few - TRBJ1-5 TRBV10-2 TGCGCCAGCACAATGGGGGGTCGATCAGCGGGGCAGCCCCAGCATTTT CASTMGGRSAGQPQHF
once - TRBJ2-2 TRBV5-4 TGTGCCAGCAGCTTGTCGTCCCCTACCGGGGAGCTGTTTTTT CASSLSSPTGELFF
- - TRBJ2-3 TRBV28 TGTGCCAGCAGGCCCCCCGGGCGGGCTTACACAGATACGCAGTATTTT CASRPPGRAYTDTQYF
- - TRBJ1-5 TRBV6-1 TGTGCCAGCAGTGACGGGCGCAGCTCCAATCAGCCCCAGCATTTT CASSDGRSSNQPQHF
once TRBD1 TRBJ2-5 TRBV25-1 TGTGCCAGCAGTGAATCCCCACGGCAGGGGGATGAGACCCAGTACTTC CASSESPRQGDETQYF
- - TRBJ2-7 TRBV27 TGTGCCAGCAGTCGGACAGTATTCTACGAGCAGTACTTC CASSRTVFYEQYF
few TRBD1 TRBJ1-3 TRBV9 TGTGCCAGCAGCTGGGAGGCAGGGGGCTCGAACACCATATATTTT CASSWEAGGSNTIYF
- TRBD1 TRBJ2-7 TRBV19 TGTGCCAGTAGTAAGGTGCCCCGACAGGGGGTGGACGAGCAGTACTTC CASSKVPRQGVDEQYF
- - TRBJ2-7 TRBV27 TGTGCCAGCAGTTTACAGGGAGGGGGAACCTACGAGCAGTACTTC CASSLQGGGTYEQYF
- - TRBJ2-1 TRBV7-2 TGTGCCAGCAGCTTACCTGCCTCTTACAATGAGCAGTTCTTC CASSLPASYNEQFF
- - TRBJ1-4 TRBV13 TGTGCCAGCCGTCGCAGGGAGGGTGAAAAACTGTTTTTT CASRRREGEKLFF
- TRBD2 TRBJ2-1 TRBV5-4 TGTGCCAGCAGCCCACCAGGGACTAGCGATCGCAATGAGCAGTTCTTC CASSPPGTSDRNEQFF
many - TRBJ2-5 TRBV5-1 TGCGCCAGCAGCTTGGCCACGGCAGGGGATATAGAGACCCAGTACTTC CASSLATAGDIETQYF
- - TRBJ2-2 TRBV29-1 TGCAGCACTCAGGACAGGGGACTAGGTCGCACCGGGGAGCTGTTTTTT CSTQDRGLGRTGELFF
- TRBD2 TRBJ2-3 TRBV4-1 TGCGCCAGCAGCCAAGATAGGGGACTAGCGGGAGGGAGAGGGGCAGATACGCAGTATTTT CASSQDRGLAGGRGADTQYF
- - TRBJ2-1 TRBV28 TGTGCCAGCAGTTTGGCTTCTTCCTACAATGAGCAGTTCTTC CASSLASSYNEQFF
- - TRBJ2-7 TRBV10-3 TGTGCCATCAGTGAGCCGGGACTTTCCTACGAGCAGTACTTC CAISEPGLSYEQYF
- TRBD1 TRBJ2-6 TRBV5-8 TGTGCCAGCAGCCCGACGTCGACAGGGGAATTTACTGGGGCCAACGTCCTGACTTTC CASSPTSTGEFTGANVLTF
few TRBD1 TRBJ2-7 TRBV10-3 TGTGCCATCACCGCGGACAGGGATCGGGAGCAGTACTTC CAITADRDREQYF
- - TRBJ2-1 TRBV19 TGTGCCCCCCGGCGGAGGGGGCAAAACAATGAGCAGTTCTTC CAPRRRGQNNEQFF
- TRBD2 TRBJ2-1 TRBV28 TGTGCCAGCAGTGTTAGCGGGAGGGACGAGCAGTTCTTC CASSVSGRDEQFF
few - TRBJ2-7 TRBV5-4 TGTGCCAGCAGCGATAGGGGGAGGGGGACGTACGAGCAGTACTTC CASSDRGRGTYEQYF
- TRBD2 TRBJ2-7 TRBV5-1 TGCGCCAGCAGCTCGCGGACTAGTAGTCCCCCCGAGCAGTACTTC CASSSRTSSPPEQYF
many TRBD2 TRBJ2-7 TRBV7-2 TGTGCCAGCAGCCCCCGGGGCGGGAGGTACTACGAGCAGTACTTC CASSPRGGRYYEQYF